The entry that follows covers one TCR beta chain sequence. This entry is derived from a study of T cell changes during pregnancy in multiple sclerosis. Trimming took off 0 bases at V and 7 bases at J, with 10 bases between the two ends. The CDR3 is 12 amino acids. The V gene's germline CDR1 is GTSNPN and CDR2 SVGIG (reference sequence). TCRdb keeps only in-frame clones here, not all; method: immunoSEQ multiplex PCR. The table includes approximately 50,000 clones, 92% detected once. This TCR derives from a female donor with multiple sclerosis, enrolled in a pregnancy study. V usage is TRBV30 and J usage is TRBJ2-7; maybe TRBD2 (6 bases). Source: CD4+ T cells from peripheral blood mononuclear cells, taken after pregnancy. CDR3 nucleotides: TGTGCCTGGAGTGTACTGGGGGGAGAGCAGTACTTC. Translated: CAWSVLGGEQYF.